This T cell receptor beta chain is from a study of cytomegalovirus exposure and HLA in healthy donors. The overall study: About 85 million unique TCR sequences came from HLA-typed donors in an early release.

Trimming removed 2 bases from V and 8 bases from J; junction bases left unmatched: 12. The CDR3 totals 16 residues. This clone came up a few times. The PCR used 60 Vbeta and 13 Jbeta primers. Profiled with immunoSEQ multiplex PCR; TCRdb holds only in-frame clones, not every one. This sample carries 150,000 to 200,000 clones, roughly 84% of them seen once, and the ten largest clones take more than 2%. The chain employs TRBV6-7 and TRBJ1-2; TRBD1 matches 9 bases. TRBV6-7 qualifies as an ORF whose function is uncertain. What was sequenced was PBMCs. The source of this sequence is a man aged 18-30 years in good health and CMV-seropositive. The DNA for the CDR3 is TGTGCCAGCAGTTACCCACCCCCAGACAGGGGGAAAGGCTACACCTTC. Protein product: CASSYPPPDRGKGYTF.